These 18 T cell receptor beta chains were sequenced from one sample in a study of T cells in localized non-small cell lung cancer. Libraries were prepared by immunoSEQ multiplex PCR; TCRdb keeps only in-frame clonotypes and omits some of them. The sample has about 26,000 clones; 65% to 85% are singletons. This material consisted of peripheral blood, taken before any cancer treatment. The receptor set was obtained from a man aged 35 to 69 with stage III squamous cell lung carcinoma.

The chain uses TRBV27 and TRBJ2-2; D remains ambiguous. The CDR3 is 14 residues long. V dropped 3 bases and J dropped 1 base, with 6 bases sitting between them. The germline V gene encodes CDR1 MNHEY and CDR2 SMNVEV (reference sequence). The CDR3 sequence: CASSFLGNTGELFF. As DNA, the CDR3 is TGTGCCAGCAGTTTCTTGGGGAACACCGGGGAGCTGTTTTTT.

This clone was seen once. The chain couples TRBV6-1 to TRBJ2-1; 10 positions match TRBD1. Trimming removed 6 bases from V and 8 bases from J; junction bases left unmatched: 7. CDR3 length: 14 residues. CDR1 is MNHNS, CDR2 SASEGT, per germline. CDR3 in DNA: TGTGCCAGCAGGCCGGGACAGGGGAGGGATGAGCAGTTCTTC. Protein product: CASRPGQGRDEQFF.

The chain has TRBV4-1 and TRBJ2-7, with D tentatively TRBD1 or TRBD2 (5 bases each). The CDR3 loop spans 13 amino acids. The V and J ends lost 1 base and 7 bases respectively, with 11 bases between them. Germline V gene data show CDR1 as MGHRA and CDR2 as YSYEKL. The DNA for the CDR3 is TGCGCCAGCAGCCAAGGGGACGGTTCAGAGCAGTACGTC. Translated: CASSQGDGSEQYV.

The V call is TRBV5-8, the J call TRBJ2-5, with a possible D match to TRBD1 (5 bases). Trimming removed 4 bases from V and 4 bases from J, with 17 bases in between. Looked up from germline, CDR1 is SGHTS and CDR2 is YDEGEE. The length of the CDR3 is 15 residues. The DNA of the CDR3 is TGTGCCAGCAGCCCACCTAAGGGGTGGGGAGAGACCCAGTACTTC. Its protein is CASSPPKGWGETQYF.

The rearrangement links TRBV5-1 to TRBJ1-1; no firm D call. Germline V gene lookup returns CDR1 SGHRS and CDR2 YFSETQ. This CDR3 contains 12 residues. Trimming left V 7 bases short and J 4 bases short, with 11 bases between. In DNA, the CDR3 is TGCGCCAGCTCCCCCGACGGCACTGAAGCTTTCTTT. Translation: CASSPDGTEAFF.

This chain uses TRBV11-3 with TRBJ2-1; D not certain. V dropped 5 bases and J dropped 0 bases, with 14 bases sitting between them. CDR1 SGHNT and CDR2 YENEEA come from the germline V gene. This CDR3 is 16 amino acids long. The CDR3 reads CASSLGLGSSYNEQFF. CDR3 sequence (DNA): TGTGCCAGCAGCCTAGGGTTAGGTTCCTCCTACAATGAGCAGTTCTTC.

The chain employs TRBV29-1 and TRBJ1-3; D is unresolved. With 5 bases removed from V and 0 bases from J, the gap between germline ends came to 17 bases. The CDR3 sequence is 16 residues long. Per germline, CDR1 SQVTM and CDR2 ANQGSEA. CDR3 DNA sequence: TGCAGCGTTTTGTTCGCAGACCTAAACTCTGGAAACACCATATATTTT. Its translation is CSVLFADLNSGNTIYF. Full variable domain (rest looked up from reference TRBV29-1 and TRBJ1-3): SAVISQKPSRDICQRGTSLTIQCQVDSQVTMMFWYRQQPGQSLTLIATANQGSEATYESGFVIDKFPISRPNLTFSTLTVSNMSPEDSSIYLCSVLFADLNSGNTIYFGEGSWLTVV.

This clone has just one count. The chain combines TRBV28 with TRBJ1-1; no clear D. Trimming pared 3 bases from V and 5 bases from J, leaving 10 bases between. From germline, CDR1 is MDHEN and CDR2 SYDVKM. This CDR3 has 13 amino acids. In nucleotides, the CDR3 is TGTGCCAGCAGTTTTCCCGGGTGGACTGAAGCTTTCTTT. Translating gives CASSFPGWTEAFF.

Only one count was recorded for this clone. The V call is TRBV6-5, the J call TRBJ1-5; no reliable D call. The V end was cut by 2 bases, the J end by 9 bases, with 14 bases between. Germline V CDR1 and CDR2: MNHEY, SVGAGI. The CDR3 has 14 residues. The CDR3 bases are TGTGCCAGCAGTTACGGGAGTCCCGGATCGCCCCAGCATTTT. The encoded protein is CASSYGSPGSPQHF.

This clone was counted only a few times. This chain links TRBV2 with TRBJ1-1; D gene uncertain. V lost 7 bases and J 2 bases, leaving 11 bases between the germline ends. CDR3 length equals 13 residues. Germline-derived CDR1 and CDR2 are SNHLY and FYNNEI. CDR3 nucleotide sequence: TGTGCCAGCACGAACAGTATAAACACTGAAGCTTTCTTT. This gives the protein CASTNSINTEAFF.

The genes are TRBV19 and TRBJ2-5; TRBD1 agrees at 11 bases. The CDR3 is made up of 17 amino acids. With 5 bases clipped from V and 0 bases from J, the junction kept 8 bases outside the gene matches. Germline CDR1 is LNHDA and CDR2 is SQIVND (reference sequence). The CDR3 loop reads CASSPDRTGGDQETQYF. For the CDR3, the DNA is TGTGCCAGTAGTCCAGACCGGACAGGGGGCGACCAAGAGACCCAGTACTTC.

The chain is built from TRBV6-1 and TRBJ2-7; TRBD2 is a possible D gene (6 bases). Between the trimmed V and J ends, which lost 6 bases and 3 bases, there was a span of 12 bases. Germline V gene data show CDR1 as MNHNS and CDR2 as SASEGT. The CDR3 sequence is 13 residues long. CDR3 bases: TGTGCCAGCAGCCCCGGGGAGGTCTACGAGCAGTACGTC. Amino acids: CASSPGEVYEQYV.

The CDR3 loop reads CASSLSITYEQYF. The CDR3 DNA sequence: TGTGCCAGCAGCTTATCTATTACCTACGAGCAGTACTTC. The J gene is TRBJ2-7, the V gene TRBV7-9; D not resolved. Per germline, CDR1 SEHNR and CDR2 FQNEAQ (reference sequence). The CDR3 is 13 amino acids. V lost 2 bases to trimming and J lost 2 bases, with 7 bases between them.

The chain carries TRBV7-9 and TRBJ2-1; possible D gene TRBD1, 5 bases. This CDR3 contains 17 residues. Germline-derived CDR1 and CDR2 are SEHNR and FQNEAQ (reference sequence). V dropped 2 bases and J dropped 8 bases, with 22 bases sitting between them. This chain's CDR3 is CASSLSWRMGGQDEQFF. CDR3 bases: TGTGCCAGCAGCTTAAGTTGGAGAATGGGTGGACAAGATGAGCAGTTCTTC.

This sequence joins TRBV10-3 and TRBJ2-1; a possible D gene is TRBD2 (5 bases). The CDR3 sequence is 13 residues long. V dropped 4 bases and J dropped 7 bases, with 11 bases sitting between them. CDR1 and CDR2 (germline): ENHRY, SYGVKD. The CDR3 nucleotides are TGTGCCATCAGTGTGACCGGGGTGAATGAGCAGTTCTTC. Translation gives CAISVTGVNEQFF.

The chain combines TRBV5-8 with TRBJ2-7; 8 positions match TRBD2. With 5 bases clipped from V and 1 base from J, the junction kept 8 bases outside the gene matches. Germline CDR1 reads SGHTS; CDR2 reads YDEGEE. The CDR3 covers 15 residues. The DNA for the CDR3 is TGTGCCAGCAGTCGTATGGCGGGAGGATCCTACGAGCAGTACTTC. This translates into CASSRMAGGSYEQYF.

This chain connects TRBV7-2 to TRBJ2-2; 11 nucleotides agree with TRBD2. The CDR3 extends over 16 amino acids. Germline CDR1 reads SGHTA; CDR2 reads FQGNSA. V lost 2 bases and J lost 4; bases outside the gene matches: 3. The CDR3 region has the DNA TGTGCCAGCAGCTTACTAGCGGGGGGTAGCACCGGGGAGCTGTTTTTT. It yields the protein CASSLLAGGSTGELFF.

The chain is built from TRBV5-1 and TRBJ2-3, with D tentatively TRBD2 (6 bases). Germline values: CDR1 SGHRS, CDR2 YFSETQ. This CDR3 spans 16 amino acids. The V end lost 3 bases, the J end lost 2 bases, and 16 bases lay between the germline ends. This CDR3 reads CASSSLLADSTDTQYF. The CDR3 nucleotides read TGCGCCAGCAGCTCCTTATTAGCGGACTCCACAGATACGCAGTATTTT.